This T cell receptor beta chain is from a study of radiation and T cells in renal cell carcinoma. Findings and limits, study-wide: From baseline, blood top tumor clonotypes peaked at 2 weeks post-radiation.

A remark on this clone: Its antigen is unidentified.

The repertoire was sequenced with immunoSEQ multiplex PCR; TCRdb's copy has only in-frame clones and lacks some. Of about 130,000 clones listed, 88% were seen once; the top ten hold 5.8%. Documented time point: blood 2 weeks post-SBRT. Treatment given: 15 Gy SBRT to primary tumor, nephrectomy 4 weeks later. The CDR3 is 12 residues long. CDR1 and CDR2 (germline): MNHEY, SVGAGI. V was pared by 8 bases and J by 5 bases, with 0 bases of the junction left unmatched. The V and J genes are TRBV6-5 and TRBJ2-5; 12 bases are a match to TRBD2. The sample here was blood, taken from a patient whose treatment included radiotherapy and nephrectomy. The sequence was obtained from an older woman with renal cell carcinoma. CDR3 in amino acids: CASGTSGETQYF. In DNA, the CDR3 is TGTGCCAGCGGGACTAGCGGGGAGACCCAGTACTTC.